The 14 T cell receptor beta chains listed next were all sequenced from one sample in a study of T cells in Graves' hyperthyroidism and ophthalmopathy. The CDR3 regions of TCR beta were amplified from RNA transcripts. Primed by the HTBI set, a first-round RT-PCR was run on the TCR CDR3. TCRdb processed the multiplex PCR reads anew with MiXCR; each CDR3 protein has one entry. This table holds about 640,000 distinct CDR3 sequences, about 20% found once. Sequencing was carried out using blood. These receptors originate from a man under 40 with Graves' ophthalmopathy.

With respect to this clonotype: A junction end diverges from the germline sequence, so it may reflect a read error. V gene TRBV6-1 combines with J gene TRBJ1-4; D not certain. The CDR3 has 13 amino acids. CDR1 MNHNS and CDR2 SASEGT come from the germline V gene. Here the CDR3 DNA reads TGTGCCAGCTGGAAGACAAGCAATGGAAAACTGTTTTTT. Amino acids: CASWKTSNGKLFF.

This clonotype was detected only a few times. V gene TRBV9 combines with J gene TRBJ2-3; 7 bases are shared with TRBD2. The V and J ends lost 4 bases and 2 bases, in that order; junction bases with no gene match: 10. This CDR3 region has 16 residues. Per the germline V gene, CDR1 is SGDLS and CDR2 is YYNGEE. The chain's CDR3 is CASSPREGRVTDTQYF. The CDR3 nucleotides read TGTGCCAGCAGCCCACGAGAGGGGAGGGTCACAGATACGCAGTATTTT.

The chain uses TRBV28 and TRBJ1-5, with D maybe TRBD1 (6 bases). The CDR3 consists of 15 residues. Trimming stripped 4 bases from V and 7 bases from J, with 17 bases between. Germline CDR1 is MDHEN and CDR2 is SYDVKM. This CDR3 is CASSSMAGEGQPQHF. The DNA of the CDR3 is TGTGCCAGCAGTTCTATGGCAGGGGAAGGACAGCCCCAGCATTTT.

This clonotype appeared many times. V gene TRBV7-2 combines with J gene TRBJ2-7; tentative D call: TRBD1 (6 bases). The CDR3 is 14 amino acids. Germline V gene data show CDR1 as SGHTA and CDR2 as FQGNSA. Trimming cost V 2 bases and J 4 bases, with 12 bases left between them. CDR3 coding DNA: TGTGCCAGCAGCTTAATAGCAGGGGCATACGAGCAGTACTTC. Translated, it gives CASSLIAGAYEQYF.

This clonotype was detected ten times or more. This chain links TRBV18 with TRBJ1-1, with D unresolved. The CDR3 is 14 residues long. Germline assignment: CDR1 KGHSH and CDR2 LQKENI. Trimming took off 0 bases at V and 1 base at J, with 6 bases between the two ends. CDR3 sequence: CASSPPGQNTEAFF. In DNA, the CDR3 is TGTGCCAGCTCACCACCAGGGCAGAACACTGAAGCTTTCTTT.

In this sample, this clonotype turned up a few times. V and J are TRBV12-3 or TRBV12-4 and TRBJ1-4, with D unresolved. Trimming cost V 8 bases and J 5 bases, with 18 bases left between them. CDR3 length equals 15 residues. The CDR3 bases are TGTGCCAGCGCCCAAAACGGAGTAAGAAATGAAAAACTGTTTTTT. Translation: CASAQNGVRNEKLFF.

With respect to this clonotype: One base away lies a much larger clone, so this may be a sequencing read error. The J gene is TRBJ1-2, the V gene TRBV3-1; TRBD1 is a possible D gene (5 bases). CDR1 and CDR2 (germline): LGHDT, YNNKEL (reference sequence). Trimming stripped 5 bases from V and 3 bases from J, with 16 bases between. This CDR3 region has 15 residues. The CDR3 reads CASSSAKGTYYGYTF. The DNA for the CDR3 is TGTGCCAGCAGCTCAGCTAAGGGGACCTACTATGGCTACACCTTC.

The table lists this clonotype with many counts. The rearrangement uses TRBV28 and TRBJ1-5; D remains unclear. This CDR3 comprises 14 residues. Trimming removed 6 bases at V and 1 base at J, with 10 bases between. Germline CDR1 reads MDHEN; CDR2 reads SYDVKM. For the CDR3, the DNA is TGTGCCAGCAGAGGGCCCGGGAGCAATCAGCCCCAGCATTTT. It specifies CASRGPGSNQPQHF.

The chain has TRBV30 and TRBJ2-5; possibly TRBD1 for D (5 bases). Trimming pared 1 base from V and 5 bases from J, leaving 11 bases between. The CDR3 contains 13 residues. In germline, CDR1 is GTSNPN, CDR2 SVGIG (reference sequence). CDR3 in amino acids: CAWSGLQGETQYF. In DNA, the CDR3 is TGTGCCTGGAGTGGACTCCAGGGTGAGACCCAGTACTTC.

The chain carries TRBV5-6 and TRBJ1-5, with TRBD1 matching over 12 bases. Unmatched junction bases numbered 12, after V lost 1 base and J lost 4 bases. The CDR3 length is 19 residues. CDR1 SGHDT and CDR2 YYEEEE come from the germline V gene. The CDR3 loop reads CASSLNLGTGGSANQPQHF. Here the CDR3 DNA reads TGTGCCAGCAGCTTGAACCTCGGGACAGGGGGCTCGGCAAATCAGCCCCAGCATTTT.

The table lists this clonotype with many counts. This sequence joins TRBV6-1 and TRBJ1-3; no clear D. Germline CDR1 MNHNS, CDR2 SASEGT. The CDR3 runs to 15 residues. The V end was cut by 6 bases, the J end by 2 bases, with 14 bases between. The CDR3 region is CASRSGPLPGNTIYF. The CDR3, as DNA: TGTGCCAGCAGATCCGGGCCTCTCCCTGGAAACACCATATATTTT.

CDR3 protein: CASTQGSNTEAFF. The CDR3 nucleotides are TGTGCCAGCACACAGGGGTCTAACACTGAAGCTTTCTTT. The chain couples TRBV6-1 to TRBJ1-1; 7 positions match TRBD1. Germline CDR1 MNHNS, CDR2 SASEGT. With 7 bases clipped from V and 2 bases from J, the junction kept 4 bases outside the gene matches. CDR3 length: 13 residues.

This rearrangement joins TRBV28 to TRBJ2-7; D gene unclear. The CDR3 has 15 amino acids. Trimming left V 7 bases short and J 2 bases short, with 18 bases between. Germline values: CDR1 MDHEN, CDR2 SYDVKM. This CDR3 is CASKISRTTTYEQYF. The CDR3 DNA follows: TGTGCCAGCAAAATATCGCGGACCACTACCTACGAGCAGTACTTC.

This clonotype was recorded a few times. This CDR3 is CASRGQGGPYEQYF. The CDR3 bases are TGTGCCAGCAGGGGGCAGGGGGGACCCTACGAGCAGTACTTC. The chain couples TRBV6-1 to TRBJ2-7, with TRBD1 as a possible D gene (7 bases). Trimming shortened V by 6 bases and J by 2 bases, and 14 bases separated the two germline ends. CDR3 length equals 14 residues. Germline V CDR1 and CDR2: MNHNS, SASEGT.